This T cell receptor beta chain was retrieved from a study of T cell changes during pregnancy in multiple sclerosis. Using immunoSEQ multiplex PCR, the repertoire was profiled, and TCRdb retains in-frame clones only, with some absent. This sample carries approximately 46,000 clones, 85% to 90% of them seen once, and the ten largest clones take just over 5%. CDR1 is LNHDA and CDR2 is SQIVND in the germline V gene (reference sequence). The CDR3 is made up of 13 amino acids. V lost 5 bases to trimming and J lost 6 bases, with 13 bases between them. A few counts support this clone. Specimen: peripheral blood, collected after pregnancy. This receptor was taken from a female donor in good health, enrolled as a control in a pregnancy study. The chain carries TRBV19 and TRBJ1-2, with D unclear. CDR3 region: CASSVVFQNGYTF. CDR3 DNA: TGTGCCAGTAGTGTGGTATTTCAGAATGGCTACACCTTC.